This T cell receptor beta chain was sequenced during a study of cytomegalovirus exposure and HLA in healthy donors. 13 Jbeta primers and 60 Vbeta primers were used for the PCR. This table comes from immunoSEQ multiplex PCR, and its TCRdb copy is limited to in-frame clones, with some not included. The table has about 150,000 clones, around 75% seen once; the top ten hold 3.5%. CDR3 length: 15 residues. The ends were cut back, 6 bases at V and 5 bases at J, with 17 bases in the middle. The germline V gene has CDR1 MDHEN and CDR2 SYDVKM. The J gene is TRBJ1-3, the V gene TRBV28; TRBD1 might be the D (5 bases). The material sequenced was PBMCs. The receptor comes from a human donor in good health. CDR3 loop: CASSPSRAQRNTIYF. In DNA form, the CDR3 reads TGTGCCAGCAGCCCCTCCAGGGCCCAGAGAAACACCATATATTTT.